This T cell receptor beta chain came from a study of CD8 T cells in Susac syndrome. Germline V CDR1 and CDR2: WSHSY, SAAADI. Trimming shortened V by 0 bases and J by 2 bases, and 7 bases separated the two germline ends. The CDR3 is 14 amino acids. Purification of the CD8+ and CD4+ T cells relied on negative isolation, and TEMRA cells underwent FACS enrichment. An amount of RNA that ranged from roughly 0.5 to 1 ug was reverse transcribed with random hexamers. Multiplex immunoSEQ PCR targeted 54 Vbeta and 13 Jbeta TCR beta segments. TCRdb reprocessed the immunoSEQ multiplex PCR reads via MiXCR and lists one record per CDR3 protein. The sample has a few hundred thousand distinct CDR3 sequences, about 90% seen once; the top ten hold about 0.07%.

This chain connects TRBV10-2 to TRBJ1-2, with no clear D. The source material was CD4+ T cells from PBMCs. The TCR comes from a human donor with multiple sclerosis. CDR3 DNA: TGCGCCAGCAGTGAGTCCCTGAGGAACTATGGCTACACCTTC. The encoded protein is CASSESLRNYGYTF.